What follows are 16 T cell receptor beta chains derived from one specimen sequenced in a study of T cells in Graves' hyperthyroidism and ophthalmopathy. Amplification of TCR beta CDR3 regions used RNA as the template. HTBI primers were used for first-round RT-PCR of the TCR CDR3. TCRdb recomputed calls from the multiplex PCR reads with MiXCR, one row per CDR3 protein. The sample holds some 580,000 distinct CDR3 sequences; about 16% are singletons and the top ten take around 3.5%. Input material: blood. Receptor source: a woman in her 40s with Graves' ophthalmopathy.

The CDR3 is CASSYSSGTGGIGELFF. The DNA of the CDR3 is TGTGCCAGCAGTTACTCGAGTGGGACAGGGGGGATCGGGGAGCTGTTTTTT. This chain links TRBV6-5 with TRBJ2-2; 11 nucleotides line up with TRBD1. With V trimmed by 0 bases and J by 7 bases, 7 bases remained unmatched. Germline V gives CDR1 MNHEY, CDR2 SVGAGI. This CDR3 contains 17 residues.

This clonotype was observed a few times. CDR3 in amino acids: CASSFSGNGYEQFF. CDR3 sequence (DNA): TGTGCCAGCAGTTTTAGCGGGAACGGATATGAGCAGTTCTTC. This chain uses TRBV27 with TRBJ2-1, with 8 bases that match TRBD2. The CDR3 runs to 14 residues. V lost 3 bases, J lost 8 bases, and 6 bases stayed unmatched. The V gene's germline CDR1 is MNHEY and CDR2 SMNVEV (reference sequence).

J is TRBJ2-1 and V is TRBV19; D not certain. CDR3 length: 14 amino acids. V lost 10 bases and J lost 0, with 13 bases in between. The germline V gene has CDR1 LNHDA and CDR2 SQIVND (reference sequence). The CDR3 sequence: CATKRGNSYNEQFF. As DNA, the CDR3 is TGTGCCACTAAGCGAGGAAACTCCTACAATGAGCAGTTCTTC.

This chain connects TRBV6-1 to TRBJ2-1; no definite D call. This CDR3 comprises 12 residues. CDR1 and CDR2 (germline): MNHNS, SASEGT. The germline V and J ends were trimmed by 7 bases and 8 bases, with 12 bases remaining between them. CDR3 in DNA: TGTGCCAGCAAGGCTAGTTTATATGAGCAGTTCTTC. It translates to CASKASLYEQFF.

V is TRBV20-1 and J is TRBJ1-4; the D is unclear. CDR1 and CDR2 from the germline V gene are DFQATT and SNEGSKA (reference sequence). The CDR3 consists of 15 residues. V was pared by 0 bases and J by 3 bases, with 11 bases between. As DNA, the CDR3 is TGCAGTGCTAGAGAAGGACGGAGAGCTAATGAAAAACTGTTTTTT. As protein: CSAREGRRANEKLFF.

This clonotype was observed a few times. This sequence joins TRBV6-1 and TRBJ1-5; D gene uncertain. The CDR3 contains 13 residues. The V and J ends lost 5 bases and 2 bases respectively, with 7 bases between them. Germline V gene data show CDR1 as MNHNS and CDR2 as SASEGT. CDR3 bases: TGTGCCAGCAGTTCACAACGCAATCAGCCCCAGCATTTT. Amino acids: CASSSQRNQPQHF.

The sample holds many counts of this clonotype. This chain joins TRBV7-9 and TRBJ1-5; TRBD1 matches at 7 bases. In germline, CDR1 is SEHNR, CDR2 FQNEAQ (reference sequence). The length of the CDR3 is 14 residues. With V trimmed by 1 base and J by 4 bases, 1 base remained unmatched. In DNA, the CDR3 is TGTGCCAGCAGCTTAGAGACAGGGAATCAGCCCCAGCATTTT. This encodes CASSLETGNQPQHF.

There are many counts of this clonotype. This chain joins TRBV7-3 and TRBJ2-7; D may be TRBD2 (6 bases). From germline, CDR1 is SGHTA and CDR2 FQGTGA. The V end lost 6 bases, the J end lost 3 bases, and 18 bases lay between the germline ends. There are 15 residues in the CDR3. CDR3 coding DNA: TGTGCCAGCAGTCCGGGACTTTCCGGCCTCTACGAGCAGTACTTC. This codes for CASSPGLSGLYEQYF.

This clonotype was seen a handful of times. The rearrangement joins TRBV3-1 to TRBJ2-7; weak D call: TRBD1 (6 bases). The germline V and J ends were trimmed by 1 base and 6 bases, with 16 bases remaining between them. The germline V gene encodes CDR1 LGHDT and CDR2 YNNKEL (reference sequence). The CDR3 runs 15 residues. CDR3 sequence: CASSQAPGQFAEQYF. As DNA, the CDR3 is TGTGCCAGCAGCCAAGCCCCTGGACAGTTTGCCGAGCAGTACTTC.

This chain uses TRBV20-1 with TRBJ1-1; possibly TRBD1 for D (5 bases). The germline CDR1 and CDR2 sequences are DFQATT and SNEGSKA (reference sequence). The CDR3 covers 13 residues. V was pared by 6 bases and J by 0 bases, with 11 bases between. CDR3 amino acids: CSAGRDLNTEAFF. The DNA of the CDR3 is TGCAGTGCGGGCAGGGACCTGAACACTGAAGCTTTCTTT.

This clonotype was recorded many times. This chain joins TRBV5-1 and TRBJ2-1; 8 positions match TRBD2. The CDR3 consists of 15 residues. The germline CDR1 and CDR2 sequences are SGHRS and YFSETQ. With V trimmed by 7 bases and J by 5 bases, 11 bases remained unmatched. CDR3 amino acids: CASSSRGGNDNEQFF. The CDR3 DNA follows: TGCGCCAGCTCCTCACGGGGGGGTAACGACAATGAGCAGTTCTTC.

This clonotype came up many times. This chain joins TRBV7-9 and TRBJ2-1, with 12 bases identical to TRBD2. The CDR3 contains 14 residues. Trimming took 0 bases from V and 9 from J; bases not matched to a gene: 0. Germline V gives CDR1 SEHNR, CDR2 FQNEAQ (reference sequence). CDR3 DNA: TGTGCCAGCAGCTTAGCGACTAGCGGGAGTGAGCAGTTCTTC. Its translation: CASSLATSGSEQFF.

V is TRBV9 and J is TRBJ1-6; D uncertain. V was pared by 0 bases and J by 7 bases, with 5 bases between. Germline CDR1 and CDR2: SGDLS and YYNGEE. CDR3 size: 13 residues. The CDR3, as DNA: TGTGCCAGCAGCGTAGGAAAGAATTCACCCCTCCACTTT. Its translation is CASSVGKNSPLHF. Full variable domain (missing parts from reference TRBV9 and TRBJ1-6): DSGVTQTPKHLITATGQRVTLRCSPRSGDLSVYWYQQSLDQGLQFLIQYYNGEERAKGNILERFSAQQFPDLHSELNLSSLELGDSALYFCASSVGKNSPLHFGNGTRLTVT.

This clonotype was counted at least ten times. V and J are TRBV2 and TRBJ1-2; no definite D call. Germline values: CDR1 SNHLY, CDR2 FYNNEI. This CDR3 has 14 residues. V dropped 3 bases and J dropped 3 bases, with 11 bases sitting between them. This CDR3 is CASSDPSDYYGYTF. CDR3 nucleotides: TGTGCCAGCAGTGATCCGTCAGACTACTATGGCTACACCTTC.

The V call is TRBV5-4, the J call TRBJ1-3, with unresolved D. The CDR3 spans 18 residues. CDR1 and CDR2 (germline): SGHNT, YYREEE (reference sequence). V lost 2 bases and J lost 0, with 18 bases in between. The CDR3 coding sequence is TGTGCCAGCAGCTTTGAACCCCCCGAACCCTACTCTGGAAACACCATATATTTT. Encoded protein: CASSFEPPEPYSGNTIYF.

In the case of this clonotype: One end of the junction is discordant with germline, which a read error may explain. V and J are TRBV5-6 and TRBJ2-1; TRBD2 matches at 9 bases. Looked up from germline, CDR1 is SGHDT and CDR2 is YYEEEE. CDR3 size: 15 residues. The CDR3 protein is CASSLGLAGYNGQFF. For the CDR3, the DNA is TGTGCCAGCAGCTTGGGGCTAGCGGGGTACAATGGGCAGTTCTTC.